This is a list of T cell receptor beta chains from one sample in a study of blood T cells in healthy people across ages. A single record per CDR3 protein comes from TCRdb applying MiXCR to the 5' RACE reads. The repertoire consists of about 1.5 million distinct CDR3 sequences, with around 39% occurring once and the leading ten covering 7.9%. The sequenced sample was blood. These TCRs come from a woman between 18 and 29 years old in good health. The CDR3 runs from the conserved cysteine through the conserved F or W. The order of the fields is CDR3 DNA, CDR3 protein, V gene, D gene, J gene, clone size. A D gene is named only where the DNA matches it firmly. Not all rows give a size; the values are once, few, many and, for expanded clones, a class.

CDR3 DNA: TGTGCCAGCAGCTTAGTGGGTAGCGGGGGTACCACAGATACGCAGTATTTT; CDR3 protein: CASSLVGSGGTTDTQYF; V gene: TRBV7-2; D gene: TRBD2; J gene: TRBJ2-3; clone size: few
CDR3 DNA: TGTGCCAGCAGCCCTGATTCGGCCCGATCTGGAAACACCATATATTTT; CDR3 protein: CASSPDSARSGNTIYF; V gene: TRBV4-2; D gene: NA; J gene: TRBJ1-3; clone size: NA
CDR3 DNA: TGTGCCAGCAGCACACAGGACAGGGGCGGTTACGAGCAGTACTTC; CDR3 protein: CASSTQDRGGYEQYF; V gene: TRBV6-5; D gene: TRBD1; J gene: TRBJ2-7; clone size: NA
CDR3 DNA: TGCAGTGCCTCCAGCCAAGAAAACATTCAGTACTTC; CDR3 protein: CSASSQENIQYF; V gene: TRBV20-1; D gene: NA; J gene: TRBJ2-4; clone size: NA
CDR3 DNA: TGCAGTGCCCTGATAGCGGGAGTAGGAAATGAGCAGTACTTC; CDR3 protein: CSALIAGVGNEQYF; V gene: TRBV20-1; D gene: TRBD2; J gene: TRBJ2-7; clone size: few
CDR3 DNA: TGTGCCAGCATCCTAAGGGGCACTGAAGCTTTCTTT; CDR3 protein: CASILRGTEAFF; V gene: TRBV7-9; D gene: NA; J gene: TRBJ1-1; clone size: NA
CDR3 DNA: TGTGCCAGCAGCTTTGGCGGGAGTACGTCAGATACGCAGTATTTT; CDR3 protein: CASSFGGSTSDTQYF; V gene: TRBV11-2; D gene: TRBD2; J gene: TRBJ2-3; clone size: many
CDR3 DNA: TGCGCCAGCAGCCAAGACCGGTGGGGGGTAGACAGGGGTAATGAAAAACTGTTTTTT; CDR3 protein: CASSQDRWGVDRGNEKLFF; V gene: TRBV4-1; D gene: TRBD1; J gene: TRBJ1-4; clone size: few
CDR3 DNA: TGTGCCATCAGTGGGGAAAGGTACGAGCAGTACTTC; CDR3 protein: CAISGERYEQYF; V gene: TRBV10-3; D gene: NA; J gene: TRBJ2-7; clone size: many
CDR3 DNA: TGCGCCAGCAGCCAAGAAGTCCCAGTAGCGGAGACCCAGTACTTC; CDR3 protein: CASSQEVPVAETQYF; V gene: TRBV4-1; D gene: NA; J gene: TRBJ2-5; clone size: few
CDR3 DNA: TGTGCCAGCAGCTCGACCCCGGGGACCTCATACAATGAGCAGTTCTTC; CDR3 protein: CASSSTPGTSYNEQFF; V gene: TRBV7-6; D gene: NA; J gene: TRBJ2-1; clone size: few
CDR3 DNA: TGTGCCAGCAAACGCTGGGGGAGTAGCACAGATGCGCAGTATTTT; CDR3 protein: CASKRWGSSTDAQYF; V gene: TRBV12-3/TRBV12-4; D gene: NA; J gene: TRBJ2-3; clone size: once
CDR3 DNA: TGCGCCAGCAGCCGGGACGGGGAAGACTCACCCCTCCACTTT; CDR3 protein: CASSRDGEDSPLHF; V gene: TRBV5-1; D gene: NA; J gene: TRBJ1-6; clone size: NA
CDR3 DNA: TGTGCCATCAGTGAGTTCCCAACGCCCATGGGGAAGAAGCTACATGAGCAGTTCTTC; CDR3 protein: CAISEFPTPMGKKLHEQFF; V gene: TRBV10-3; D gene: NA; J gene: TRBJ2-1; clone size: NA
CDR3 DNA: TGTGCCAGCAGCTTAGCTACAGGGCCGGGTTATGGCTACACCTTC; CDR3 protein: CASSLATGPGYGYTF; V gene: TRBV7-2; D gene: NA; J gene: TRBJ1-2; clone size: few
CDR3 DNA: TGCGCCAGCCGGCGTCGGGGAAACGCTCTAGCCAAAAACATTCAGTACTTC; CDR3 protein: CASRRRGNALAKNIQYF; V gene: TRBV5-1; D gene: NA; J gene: TRBJ2-4; clone size: NA
CDR3 DNA: TGTGCCAGCAGCCCTCAGGGACTAGCGTCTGAGCAGTACTTC; CDR3 protein: CASSPQGLASEQYF; V gene: TRBV7-8; D gene: TRBD2; J gene: TRBJ2-5; clone size: few
CDR3 DNA: TGTGCCAGCAGCTTAGCGACCCCGAACACCGGGGAGCTGTTTTTT; CDR3 protein: CASSLATPNTGELFF; V gene: TRBV7-9; D gene: NA; J gene: TRBJ2-2; clone size: NA
CDR3 DNA: TGTGCCAGCAGCGTAATAGGGGACTCCTACGAGCAGTACTTC; CDR3 protein: CASSVIGDSYEQYF; V gene: TRBV7-9; D gene: NA; J gene: TRBJ2-7; clone size: NA
CDR3 DNA: TGTGCCATCAGTGATACGGGTTTCTACGAGCAGTTCTTC; CDR3 protein: CAISDTGFYEQFF; V gene: TRBV10-3; D gene: NA; J gene: TRBJ2-1; clone size: NA
CDR3 DNA: TGTGCCAGTGCAAAGGGTGACGGGATCACAGATACGCAGTATTTT; CDR3 protein: CASAKGDGITDTQYF; V gene: TRBV19; D gene: NA; J gene: TRBJ2-3; clone size: NA
CDR3 DNA: TGTGCCAGCAGCCGAGCATGGACTGAAGCTTCCTTT; CDR3 protein: CASSRAWTEASF; V gene: TRBV5-4; D gene: NA; J gene: TRBJ1-1; clone size: once
CDR3 DNA: TGTGCCAGCAGCCCGGCCGACGACATGGCTTCACCCCTCCACTTT; CDR3 protein: CASSPADDMASPLHF; V gene: TRBV7-6; D gene: NA; J gene: TRBJ1-6; clone size: NA
CDR3 DNA: TGCAGCGCGGACCGGACCCTTACAACAAGGGATGGCTACACCTTC; CDR3 protein: CSADRTLTTRDGYTF; V gene: TRBV29-1; D gene: NA; J gene: TRBJ1-2; clone size: few
CDR3 DNA: TGCAGTGCTAGAGGGTATGAAGTTCGCGAGACCCAGTACTTC; CDR3 protein: CSARGYEVRETQYF; V gene: TRBV20-1; D gene: NA; J gene: TRBJ2-5; clone size: few
CDR3 DNA: TGCAGCGTTCCGCTCGACGGGGAGCTGTTTTTT; CDR3 protein: CSVPLDGELFF; V gene: TRBV29-1; D gene: NA; J gene: TRBJ2-2; clone size: NA
CDR3 DNA: TGTGCCAGCAGCGTAGGGGTACACTCCTACGAGCAGTACTTC; CDR3 protein: CASSVGVHSYEQYF; V gene: TRBV9; D gene: NA; J gene: TRBJ2-7; clone size: NA
CDR3 DNA: TGCAGTGCTAGAGATAGGAGAGGTGGCGATGAGCAGTTCTTC; CDR3 protein: CSARDRRGGDEQFF; V gene: TRBV20-1; D gene: NA; J gene: TRBJ2-1; clone size: NA
CDR3 DNA: TGTGCCAGCAGCTCAGGACAGGGGGGCAAAAACATTCAGTACTTC; CDR3 protein: CASSSGQGGKNIQYF; V gene: TRBV7-2; D gene: TRBD1; J gene: TRBJ2-4; clone size: few
CDR3 DNA: TGTGCCTGGAGTGTCGACGTATTGAATGAGCAGTTCTTC; CDR3 protein: CAWSVDVLNEQFF; V gene: TRBV30; D gene: NA; J gene: TRBJ2-1; clone size: NA
CDR3 DNA: TGTGCCAGCAGTTTGCCAGGGCGGACTGAAGCTTTCTTT; CDR3 protein: CASSLPGRTEAFF; V gene: TRBV12-3/TRBV12-4; D gene: NA; J gene: TRBJ1-1; clone size: few
CDR3 DNA: TGTGCCAGCAGCGAGACAGGGGAAAACGGCTACACCTTC; CDR3 protein: CASSETGENGYTF; V gene: TRBV6-6; D gene: TRBD1; J gene: TRBJ1-2; clone size: once
CDR3 DNA: TGTGCCAGCAGCTTAGAGGATTCCGGGCCAGGGGCCGAGCAGTACTTC; CDR3 protein: CASSLEDSGPGAEQYF; V gene: TRBV13; D gene: NA; J gene: TRBJ2-7; clone size: few
CDR3 DNA: TGTGCCAGCAGCCAAGCCCCCAGGTATGAGCAGTACTTC; CDR3 protein: CASSQAPRYEQYF; V gene: TRBV3-1; D gene: NA; J gene: TRBJ2-5; clone size: NA
CDR3 DNA: TGTGCCAGCAGCTCTCTAAGGACGCAGTATTTT; CDR3 protein: CASSSLRTQYF; V gene: TRBV7-9; D gene: NA; J gene: TRBJ2-3; clone size: NA
CDR3 DNA: TGTGCCATCGCACAGGGAGGCTCCTACGAGCAGTACTTC; CDR3 protein: CAIAQGGSYEQYF; V gene: TRBV27; D gene: NA; J gene: TRBJ2-7; clone size: few
CDR3 DNA: TGTGCCACCAGCAGAGGAACAGGGGGAAACACCGGGGAGCTGTTTTTT; CDR3 protein: CATSRGTGGNTGELFF; V gene: TRBV15; D gene: TRBD1; J gene: TRBJ2-2; clone size: NA
CDR3 DNA: TGTGCCAGCAGTCCTTTGGGGAGCGGGGGGAACAATGAGCAGTTCTTC; CDR3 protein: CASSPLGSGGNNEQFF; V gene: TRBV28; D gene: TRBD2; J gene: TRBJ2-1; clone size: NA
CDR3 DNA: TGCGCCAGCAGCTTCCCCGGGACCGGGGAGCTGTTTTTT; CDR3 protein: CASSFPGTGELFF; V gene: TRBV5-1; D gene: NA; J gene: TRBJ2-2; clone size: NA
CDR3 DNA: TGTGCCAGCAGCCAAGCTGGGAGTGGGGACTATAGCTACACCTTC; CDR3 protein: CASSQAGSGDYSYTF; V gene: TRBV14; D gene: NA; J gene: TRBJ1-2; clone size: few
CDR3 DNA: TGTGCCAGCAGTAAACAGGGGCGAGATACGCAGTATTTT; CDR3 protein: CASSKQGRDTQYF; V gene: TRBV28; D gene: TRBD1; J gene: TRBJ2-3; clone size: NA
CDR3 DNA: TGCGCCAGCAGCCAAGAAGGCGGGAGTCGCTCAGATACGCAGTATTTT; CDR3 protein: CASSQEGGSRSDTQYF; V gene: TRBV4-1; D gene: TRBD2; J gene: TRBJ2-3; clone size: few
CDR3 DNA: TGTGCCAGCAGTTATTCGGACAGGGGATCATCCTACGAGCAGTACTTC; CDR3 protein: CASSYSDRGSSYEQYF; V gene: TRBV6-5; D gene: TRBD1; J gene: TRBJ2-7; clone size: NA
CDR3 DNA: TGCAGTGCTAATCCGGGTGGGATGAACACTGAAGCTTTCTTT; CDR3 protein: CSANPGGMNTEAFF; V gene: TRBV20-1; D gene: NA; J gene: TRBJ1-1; clone size: few
CDR3 DNA: TGCGGTGCCAGGGGTCTAGCTCAGCGCAATGAGCAGTTCTTC; CDR3 protein: CGARGLAQRNEQFF; V gene: TRBV20-1; D gene: NA; J gene: TRBJ2-1; clone size: NA
CDR3 DNA: TGTGCCAGCAATGCGGGAGGTCCCTACAATGAGCAGTTCTTC; CDR3 protein: CASNAGGPYNEQFF; V gene: TRBV6-5; D gene: TRBD2; J gene: TRBJ2-1; clone size: once
CDR3 DNA: TGTGCCAGCAGCCAGCCCAACCAAGGGACCGGGGAGCTGTTTTTT; CDR3 protein: CASSQPNQGTGELFF; V gene: TRBV3-1; D gene: NA; J gene: TRBJ2-2; clone size: NA
CDR3 DNA: TGCGCCAGCATGGGGGTAGAGACTGAAGCTTTCTTT; CDR3 protein: CASMGVETEAFF; V gene: TRBV5-1; D gene: NA; J gene: TRBJ1-1; clone size: NA
CDR3 DNA: TGCAGCGTGAGACTAGCGGGGGGGCCTGAGCAGTTCTTC; CDR3 protein: CSVRLAGGPEQFF; V gene: TRBV29-1; D gene: TRBD2; J gene: TRBJ2-1; clone size: NA
CDR3 DNA: TGCGCCAGCGGCTCTAGCGGGAGAATCGAGCAGTACTTC; CDR3 protein: CASGSSGRIEQYF; V gene: TRBV10-1; D gene: TRBD2; J gene: TRBJ2-7; clone size: NA
CDR3 DNA: TGTGCCAGCAGCTTAGATAGGTCAGGGGGCAGCGGGCGAGTCCACAATGAGCAGTTCTTC; CDR3 protein: CASSLDRSGGSGRVHNEQFF; V gene: TRBV11-2; D gene: TRBD1; J gene: TRBJ2-1; clone size: NA
CDR3 DNA: TGTGCCAGCAGCTGGTCTAGCGGGAGGAGGTCAGATACGCAGTATTTT; CDR3 protein: CASSWSSGRRSDTQYF; V gene: TRBV11-2; D gene: TRBD2; J gene: TRBJ2-3; clone size: NA
CDR3 DNA: TGTGCCAGCACCTCTCGGACAGGCGGGGGGGAGACCCGGTACTTC; CDR3 protein: CASTSRTGGGETRYF; V gene: TRBV6-5; D gene: TRBD2; J gene: TRBJ2-7; clone size: NA
CDR3 DNA: TGTGCCAGCAGCCCCCCGTTGACAGGGGGTTTAACCTACGAGCAGTACTTC; CDR3 protein: CASSPPLTGGLTYEQYF; V gene: TRBV7-9; D gene: TRBD1; J gene: TRBJ2-7; clone size: NA
CDR3 DNA: TGTGCCAGCAGCCTCGACTTATCCACCGCAGATACGCAGTATTTT; CDR3 protein: CASSLDLSTADTQYF; V gene: TRBV7-2; D gene: NA; J gene: TRBJ2-3; clone size: NA